The 21 T cell receptor beta chains reported below all come from one sample, sequenced in a study of beta chain features in type 1 diabetes. Investigators reverse transcribed all isolated RNA, so they sequenced expressed TCRB transcripts. TCRdb's copy holds only in-frame clones and misses some; the assay was immunoSEQ multiplex PCR. The data contain about 160,000 clones, 63% of them singletons. Which antigens these TCRs recognize remains unknown. Study-wide findings and caveats: Moderate yet significant TCRB CDR3 shortening was seen in Type 1 diabetes patients in all four CD4+ subsets.

Source material: naive CD4+ T cells from blood. The receptors were gathered from a man aged 25 to 45 with type 1 diabetes.

V and J are TRBV25-1 and TRBJ2-3; D possibly matches TRBD1 or TRBD2 (5 bases each). CDR1 MGHDK and CDR2 SYGVNS come from the germline V gene. The CDR3 runs 14 residues. V lost 7 bases, J lost 6 bases, and 17 bases lay in between. The CDR3 coding sequence is TGTGCCAGCACACTAGGGGCCGATTTGGATACGCAGTATTTT. As protein: CASTLGADLDTQYF.

The CDR3 spells CASSATSGQETQYF. CDR3 DNA sequence: TGTGCCAGCAGCGCGACTAGCGGGCAAGAGACCCAGTACTTC. The chain is built from TRBV9 and TRBJ2-5, with TRBD2 matching 10 bases. The germline gives CDR1 SGDLS, CDR2 YYNGEE. CDR3 length equals 14 residues. After removal of 3 bases from V and 2 bases from J, the junction contained 1 base not matched to a gene.

The rearrangement links TRBV18 to TRBJ2-2; no definite D call. V was shortened by 0 bases and J by 3 bases, with 11 bases between the two germline ends. CDR1 KGHSH and CDR2 LQKENI come from the germline V gene. The CDR3 consists of 16 residues. This CDR3 is CASSPPSSQHTGELFF. In DNA, the CDR3 is TGTGCCAGCTCACCACCGAGTTCACAGCACACCGGGGAGCTGTTTTTT.

As to this clone: The junction departs from germline at one end; a sequencing error may be responsible. The chain uses TRBV20-1 and TRBJ2-5, with D possibly being TRBD1 (6 bases). The closer fit of TRBJ2-7 to the DNA end suggests the J call may be wrong. Germline V CDR1 and CDR2: DFQATT, SNEGSKA (reference sequence). This CDR3 is 11 amino acids long. CDR3 bases: TGCAGTGTACAGGGTTCCTTCGAGCAGTACTTC. Translated: CSVQGSFEQYF.

This clone has a handful of counts. This chain connects TRBV25-1 to TRBJ1-6, with 7 bases identical to TRBD1. J was trimmed by 5 bases and V by 3 bases; bases with no gene match: 1. CDR1 MGHDK and CDR2 SYGVNS come from the germline V gene. The length of the CDR3 is 14 residues. The CDR3 loop reads CASSDDRDNSPLHF. The CDR3 coding sequence is TGTGCCAGCAGTGACGACAGGGATAATTCACCCCTCCACTTT. Looking up the rest from reference TRBV25-1 and TRBJ1-6 gives the full variable domain: EADIYQTPRYLVIGTGKKITLECSQTMGHDKMYWYQQDPGMELHLIHYSYGVNSTEKGDLSSESTVSRIRTEHFPLTLESARPSHTSQYLCASSDDRDNSPLHFGNGTRLTVT.

The genes are TRBV9 and TRBJ2-3; maybe TRBD2 (7 bases). The V gene's germline CDR1 is SGDLS and CDR2 YYNGEE. Trimming took 3 bases from V and 3 from J, leaving 11 bases between them. The CDR3 spans 14 residues. The CDR3 spells CASSAGGLTDTQYF. CDR3 nucleotides: TGTGCCAGCAGCGCCGGGGGGCTTACAGATACGCAGTATTTT.

V usage is TRBV25-1 and J usage is TRBJ2-7; D possibly uses TRBD1 or TRBD2 (6 bases each). The V end lost 1 base, the J end lost 4 bases, and 11 bases lay between the germline ends. CDR1 MGHDK and CDR2 SYGVNS come from the germline V gene. CDR3 length: 14 residues. The CDR3 loop reads CASSEWGAGYEQYF. CDR3 in DNA: TGTGCCAGCAGTGAATGGGGGGCTGGGTACGAGCAGTACTTC.

The chain has TRBV14 and TRBJ2-2; TRBD1 is a possible D gene (5 bases). Germline CDR1 and CDR2: SGHDN and FVKESK. The V gene lost 2 bases and the J gene lost 3 bases, with 7 bases spanning the gap. The CDR3 has 14 residues. CDR3 nucleotides: TGTGCCAGCAGCCAATCAGGGTACACCGGGGAGCTGTTTTTT. It translates to CASSQSGYTGELFF.

The gene calls are TRBV29-1 and TRBJ2-3; D remains unclear. The V and J ends lost 5 bases and 5 bases respectively, with 5 bases between them. Germline loops: CDR1 SQVTM, CDR2 ANQGSEA. The CDR3 consists of 10 residues. For the CDR3, the DNA is TGCAGCGTTTTAAGAGATACGCAGTATTTT. Protein product: CSVLRDTQYF.

This rearrangement joins TRBV29-1 to TRBJ2-5; 7 bases are a match to TRBD1. This CDR3 has 13 residues. In germline, CDR1 is SQVTM, CDR2 ANQGSEA. Trimming removed 6 bases from V and 4 bases from J; junction bases left unmatched: 8. The CDR3 DNA reads as TGCAGCGTAAGCCACAGGGGTCGAGAGACCCAGTACTTC. It yields the protein CSVSHRGRETQYF.

A remark on this clone: The same CDR3 arises from other DNA sequences in this sample as well. This chain uses TRBV20-1 with TRBJ1-5; D is unresolved. The V gene lost 5 bases and the J gene lost 4 bases, with 3 bases spanning the gap. CDR1 is DFQATT, CDR2 SNEGSKA, per germline (reference sequence). The CDR3 length is 10 residues. The CDR3 protein is CSAGNQPQHF. In nucleotides, the CDR3 is TGCAGTGCTGGTAATCAGCCCCAGCATTTT.

A few counts support this clone. This rearrangement joins TRBV29-1 to TRBJ2-1; no reliable D call. The CDR3 has 11 amino acids. With 3 bases removed from V and 5 bases from J, the gap between germline ends came to 5 bases. The germline V gene encodes CDR1 SQVTM and CDR2 ANQGSEA. The CDR3 reads CSVDPNNEQFF. The CDR3 DNA reads TGCAGCGTTGACCCGAACAATGAGCAGTTCTTC.

The chain links TRBV7-9 to TRBJ2-3, with D unresolved. Germline CDR1 SEHNR, CDR2 FQNEAQ (reference sequence). The CDR3 extends over 15 amino acids. The V end lost 1 base, the J end lost 1 base, and 9 bases lay between the germline ends. CDR3: CASSLVGQGTDTQYF. The CDR3 region has the DNA TGTGCCAGCAGCTTAGTCGGCCAAGGCACAGATACGCAGTATTTT.

The chain combines TRBV28 with TRBJ2-7; D unresolved. Germline V CDR1 and CDR2: MDHEN, SYDVKM. Trimming cost V 1 base and J 2 bases, with 9 bases left between them. The CDR3 consists of 14 residues. The CDR3 DNA reads as TGTGCCAGCAGTTTATCGGCCGGACCCTACGAGCAGTACTTC. Translation: CASSLSAGPYEQYF.

V is TRBV25-1 and J is TRBJ2-3; TRBD2 might be the D (5 bases). Trimming pared 3 bases from V and 6 bases from J, leaving 19 bases between. The V gene's germline CDR1 is MGHDK and CDR2 SYGVNS. This CDR3 comprises 16 residues. The CDR3 bases are TGTGCCAGCAGTGAGGATAGGCGAGGGTCCGCTGATACGCAGTATTTT. Translated, it gives CASSEDRRGSADTQYF.

This chain connects TRBV5-1 to TRBJ2-3; D unclear. This CDR3 has 14 amino acids. Trimming left V 5 bases short and J 7 bases short, with 17 bases between. Germline CDR1 SGHRS, CDR2 YFSETQ. The CDR3 DNA reads as TGCGCCAGCAGTCTTGGTCCGGGCGAGAATACGCAGTATTTT. It yields the protein CASSLGPGENTQYF.

As to this clone: Distinct nucleotide sequences in the sample also encode this CDR3. The CDR3 region is CASSRTDTQYF. Here the CDR3 DNA reads TGCGCCAGCAGCAGAACAGATACGCAGTATTTT. J is TRBJ2-3 and V is TRBV5-1; D is ambiguous. The CDR3 has 11 residues. Germline CDR1 and CDR2: SGHRS and YFSETQ. V was cut by 4 bases and J by 3 bases, with 3 bases left in between.

V and J are TRBV5-1 and TRBJ2-3; no clear D gene. Trimming removed 4 bases from V and 4 bases from J, with 4 bases in between. The CDR3 is 11 amino acids. The germline V gene has CDR1 SGHRS and CDR2 YFSETQ. The CDR3 DNA reads as TGCGCCAGCAGCGTAGCAGATACGCAGTATTTT. As protein: CASSVADTQYF.

Only a few counts were recorded for this clone. The chain has TRBV9 and TRBJ1-1; D remains unclear. CDR3 size: 13 residues. Germline-derived CDR1 and CDR2 are SGDLS and YYNGEE. The V end lost 0 bases, the J end lost 3 bases, and 6 bases lay between the germline ends. The CDR3 loop is CASSVVGDTEAFF. CDR3 sequence (DNA): TGTGCCAGCAGCGTAGTCGGGGACACTGAAGCTTTCTTT.

V and J are TRBV9 and TRBJ1-6; D ambiguous. The CDR3 extends over 14 amino acids. V lost 4 bases to trimming and J lost 7 bases, with 12 bases between them. The V gene's germline CDR1 is SGDLS and CDR2 YYNGEE. The chain's CDR3 is CASSPSERNSPLHF. The CDR3 DNA is TGTGCCAGCAGCCCCTCAGAGAGGAATTCACCCCTCCACTTT.

The chain links TRBV4-1 to TRBJ2-7; D is perhaps TRBD1 or TRBD2 (5 bases each). The germline CDR1 and CDR2 sequences are MGHRA and YSYEKL. The V end was cut by 0 bases, the J end by 3 bases, with 15 bases between. CDR3 length: 16 amino acids. Written as DNA, the CDR3 is TGCGCCAGCAGCCAAGACAAGGGACGCCATGGCTACGAGCAGTACTTC. Protein: CASSQDKGRHGYEQYF.